These 28 T cell receptor beta chains originate from one sample sequenced in a study of shared clonotypes between healthy human individuals (TCRdb year 2020). Library creation used the immunoSEQ multiplex PCR assay. In TCRdb, the immuneACCESS table is reduced to in-frame sequences with V and J assigned. These tables do not hold every clone; where another copy was compared, an unresolved V gene accounts for under half, and the others remain unexplained. The table for this sample lists about 1.9 million clones; around 95% of them were counted only once. The top ten clones comprise approximately 1.7% of the sample. CD8 naive samples were CD45RO-negative cells positively selected for CCR7, giving a CD45RA+CCR7+ population that excluded TemRA cells. Sequenced input: naive CD8+ T cells from PBMCs. The cell subset or site label corresponds to: CD45RA+CCR7+. The receptors originated from a man between 18 and 35 years old in good health. Some clones in this sample may be carry-over from other donors' samples.

The chain carries TRBV7-8 and TRBJ2-7, with TRBD1 identical over 11 bases. Unmatched junction bases numbered 9, after V lost 5 bases and J lost 3 bases. CDR3 size: 16 residues. Germline CDR1 reads SGHVS; CDR2 reads FQNEAQ. The CDR3 here is CASSDVPGQGDYEQYF. The CDR3 DNA sequence: TGTGCCAGCAGCGACGTACCGGGACAGGGGGACTACGAGCAGTACTTC.

The table lists this clone with a few counts. V usage is TRBV5-6 and J usage is TRBJ1-1; a possible D gene is TRBD1 (6 bases). The CDR3 is 15 residues long. Trimming took off 4 bases at V and 4 bases at J, with 17 bases between the two ends. Germline V gene lookup returns CDR1 SGHDT and CDR2 YYEEEE. CDR3 sequence: CASSHSRGVITEAFF. For the CDR3, the DNA is TGTGCCAGCAGCCACTCTAGGGGGGTTATCACTGAAGCTTTCTTT.

This sequence joins TRBV11-2 and TRBJ2-1, with 9 bases identical to TRBD2. This CDR3 is built from 15 residues. Looked up from germline, CDR1 is SGHAT and CDR2 is FQNNGV. The junction had 3 bases not matched to a gene; V was cut back by 1 base and J by 5 bases. This CDR3 reads CASSLVLAGHNEQFF. The CDR3 nucleotides are TGTGCCAGCAGCTTAGTACTAGCGGGCCACAATGAGCAGTTCTTC.

The chain couples TRBV4-3 to TRBJ2-5, with D possibly being TRBD2 (7 bases). The V and J ends lost 3 bases and 5 bases respectively, with 13 bases between them. The CDR3 runs 14 residues. CDR1 is LGHNA and CDR2 is YSLEER in the germline V gene. The CDR3: CASSHAGAGETQYF. CDR3 in DNA: TGCGCCAGCAGCCATGCGGGGGCAGGGGAGACCCAGTACTTC.

The chain links TRBV28 to TRBJ2-7; TRBD2 matches at 13 bases. Trimming removed 8 bases from V and 4 bases from J; junction bases left unmatched: 8. The CDR3 has 15 amino acids. The germline CDR1 and CDR2 sequences are MDHEN and SYDVKM. The CDR3 DNA is TGTGCCAGCGATGGGAGGACTAGCGGGAGTTACGAGCAGTACTTC. Translation: CASDGRTSGSYEQYF. Drawing the rest from reference TRBV28 and TRBJ2-7, the complete variable domain is DVKVTQSSRYLVKRTGEKVFLECVQDMDHENMFWYRQDPGLGLRLIYFSYDVKMKEKGDIPEGYSVSREKKERFSLILESASTNQTSMYLCASDGRTSGSYEQYFGPGTRLTVT.

The chain carries TRBV4-2 and TRBJ1-5; D is possibly TRBD1 (5 bases). V was shortened by 1 base and J by 6 bases, with 13 bases between the two germline ends. This CDR3 is 15 amino acids long. The germline V gene encodes CDR1 LGHNA and CDR2 YNFKEQ. DNA for the CDR3: TGTGCCAGCAGCCAAGTAAACGGGGACGGTCAGCCCCAGCATTTT. Translation gives CASSQVNGDGQPQHF.

This CDR3 reads CASSQDPSSGEGDTQYF. CDR3 bases: TGCGCCAGCAGCCAAGACCCCTCTAGCGGGGAGGGGGATACGCAGTATTTT. V gene TRBV4-3 combines with J gene TRBJ2-3; 9 positions agree with TRBD2. V lost 0 bases and J lost 6; bases outside the gene matches: 10. CDR1 is LGHNA, CDR2 YSLEER, per germline. The CDR3 consists of 17 residues.

The chain is built from TRBV7-6 and TRBJ1-3, with TRBD1 as a possible D gene (5 bases). Germline V gene lookup returns CDR1 SGHVS and CDR2 FNYEAQ. The CDR3 is made up of 13 amino acids. The V and J ends lost 5 bases and 0 bases respectively, with 5 bases between them. The CDR3, as DNA: TGTGCCAGCAGCGACAGCTCTGGAAACACCATATATTTT. This translates into CASSDSSGNTIYF.

This chain connects TRBV13 to TRBJ2-7, with a tentative D call TRBD2 (5 bases). CDR1 and CDR2 from the germline V gene are PRHDT and FYEKMQ (reference sequence). The CDR3 is 13 residues long. The V end was cut by 2 bases, the J end by 6 bases, with 11 bases between. CDR3 region: CASSLPDWSEQYF. Here the CDR3 DNA reads TGTGCCAGCAGCTTACCGGACTGGAGCGAGCAGTACTTC.

The J gene is TRBJ1-1, the V gene TRBV19; TRBD1 matches 9 bases. Trimming cost V 3 bases and J 1 base; bases outside gene matches: 9. Per the germline V gene, CDR1 is LNHDA and CDR2 is SQIVND (reference sequence). The CDR3 is 17 residues long. In DNA, the CDR3 is TGTGCCAGTAGTATTTCACAGGGGGCATGGGCGAACACTGAAGCTTTCTTT. Protein: CASSISQGAWANTEAFF.

This clone was seen a handful of times. The chain couples TRBV9 to TRBJ2-2; the D gene is possibly TRBD1 (7 bases). The germline gives CDR1 SGDLS, CDR2 YYNGEE. The V end was cut by 3 bases, the J end by 6 bases, with 18 bases between. The CDR3 is 16 residues long. CDR3 residues: CASSERQGGLAGELFF. The CDR3 DNA follows: TGTGCCAGCAGCGAAAGACAGGGAGGCCTCGCCGGGGAGCTGTTTTTT.

With respect to this clone: Other DNA variants within this sample encode the same CDR3. V is TRBV19 and J is TRBJ1-1, with a possible D match to TRBD1 (6 bases). The V and J ends lost 3 bases and 5 bases respectively, with 13 bases between them. The CDR3 consists of 14 residues. CDR1 LNHDA and CDR2 SQIVND come from the germline V gene (reference sequence). The CDR3 here is CASSIRGGNTEAFF. The CDR3 DNA follows: TGTGCCAGTAGTATCAGGGGTGGAAATACTGAAGCTTTCTTT.

The CDR3 sequence is CASSFSAGGYNEQFF. In DNA, the CDR3 is TGTGCCAGCAGCTTTTCAGCGGGAGGGTACAATGAGCAGTTCTTC. The gene calls are TRBV11-2 and TRBJ2-1; TRBD2 matches at 10 bases. The CDR3 contains 15 residues. After removal of 3 bases from V and 4 bases from J, the junction contained 3 bases not matched to a gene. The V gene's germline CDR1 is SGHAT and CDR2 FQNNGV.

As regards this clone: Other DNA sequences in this sample translate to the same CDR3. The genes are TRBV4-3 and TRBJ2-7, with D possibly being TRBD2 (5 bases). The CDR3 contains 16 residues. Germline V gives CDR1 LGHNA, CDR2 YSLEER. V was pared by 1 base and J by 0 bases, with 13 bases between. The DNA of the CDR3 is TGCGCCAGCAGCCAAGGGCGCAGCGGCAGCTCCTACGAGCAGTACTTC. Amino acids: CASSQGRSGSSYEQYF.

The genes are TRBV27 and TRBJ2-3; 7 bases line up with TRBD2. J gave up 3 bases and V 2 bases, and 11 bases lay outside the gene matches. Germline loops: CDR1 MNHEY, CDR2 SMNVEV (reference sequence). CDR3 size: 17 residues. The CDR3 protein is CASSLVPGTTITDTQYF. CDR3 bases: TGTGCCAGCAGTTTAGTCCCGGGGACTACTATAACAGATACGCAGTATTTT.

Worth noting for this clone: The same CDR3 arises from other DNA sequences in this sample as well. The V call is TRBV28, the J call TRBJ2-7; 7 nucleotides line up with TRBD1. Trimming took 5 bases from V and 3 from J; bases not matched to a gene: 7. The V gene's germline CDR1 is MDHEN and CDR2 SYDVKM. The CDR3 totals 14 residues. For the CDR3, the DNA is TGTGCCAGCAGTCTCACAGGGGTGGGCTACGAGCAGTACTTC. It is translated as CASSLTGVGYEQYF.

The chain recombines TRBV4-1 with TRBJ2-1; a possible D gene is TRBD1 (6 bases). The length of the CDR3 is 14 residues. Trimming removed 3 bases from V and 5 bases from J, with 11 bases in between. Germline CDR1 reads MGHRA; CDR2 reads YSYEKL. The CDR3, as DNA: TGCGCCAGCAGCCACGCCCAGGGGAACAATGAGCAGTTCTTC. Its protein is CASSHAQGNNEQFF.

The chain uses TRBV9 and TRBJ2-5; TRBD2 might be the D (6 bases). The CDR3 consists of 17 residues. The V gene lost 4 bases and the J gene lost 3 bases, with 22 bases spanning the gap. Per the germline V gene, CDR1 is SGDLS and CDR2 is YYNGEE. The CDR3 coding sequence is TGTGCCAGCAGCCCCCGTATCCCCGGGGGTGAGGAAGAGACCCAGTACTTC. This encodes CASSPRIPGGEEETQYF.

Concerning this clone itself: Other nucleotide sequences in the sample specify the same CDR3. The J gene is TRBJ1-1, the V gene TRBV19; weak D call: TRBD1 (6 bases). The V end lost 2 bases, the J end lost 0 bases, and 7 bases lay between the germline ends. The CDR3 has 14 residues. Germline CDR1 is LNHDA and CDR2 is SQIVND (reference sequence). CDR3 sequence: CASSIRGMNTEAFF. The CDR3 DNA follows: TGTGCCAGTAGTATAAGGGGGATGAACACTGAAGCTTTCTTT.

About this clone itself: This sample includes further DNA sequences coding for the same CDR3. The CDR3 region is CASSLGLAGAYEQYF. DNA for the CDR3: TGTGCCAGCAGCTTGGGACTAGCGGGAGCCTACGAGCAGTACTTC. V usage is TRBV5-6 and J usage is TRBJ2-7; 12 nucleotides match TRBD2. This CDR3 has 15 amino acids. The germline gives CDR1 SGHDT, CDR2 YYEEEE. The J segment lost 2 bases and the V segment lost 0 bases, leaving 0 bases of the junction unmatched.

The J gene is TRBJ1-4, the V gene TRBV5-1; D is possibly TRBD1 (5 bases). The germline gives CDR1 SGHRS, CDR2 YFSETQ. V lost 4 bases and J lost 7, with 17 bases in between. This CDR3 has 15 amino acids. DNA for the CDR3: TGCGCCAGCAGCCCAGCGGGACCCGTGGGTGAAAAACTGTTTTTT. Translated, it gives CASSPAGPVGEKLFF.

This rearrangement joins TRBV7-9 to TRBJ2-7, with TRBD1 matching 8 bases. The CDR3 extends over 18 amino acids. Germline V gene lookup returns CDR1 SEHNR and CDR2 FQNEAQ (reference sequence). The V gene end was trimmed by 9 bases and the J gene end by 5 bases; junction bases not matched to a gene: 24. CDR3 coding DNA: TGTGCCAGTCAACCCCTAATCGCAAACGGGACAGGATCCAACGAGCAGTACTTC. This sequence encodes CASQPLIANGTGSNEQYF. Variable domain in full (rest from reference TRBV7-9 and TRBJ2-7): DTGVSQNPRHKITKRGQNVTFRCDPISEHNRLYWYRQTLGQGPEFLTYFQNEAQLEKSRLLSDRFSAERPKGSFSTLEIQRTEQGDSAMYLCASQPLIANGTGSNEQYFGPGTRLTVT.

In DNA, the CDR3 is TGTGCCAGCAGCTCATACCACAGGGTGGGGAGGACTGAAGCTTTCTTT. It codes for CASSSYHRVGRTEAFF. V gene TRBV5-8 combines with J gene TRBJ1-1; TRBD1 is a possible D gene (6 bases). The CDR3 loop spans 16 amino acids. The germline V and J ends were trimmed by 3 bases and 5 bases, with 20 bases remaining between them. CDR1 is SGHTS, CDR2 YDEGEE, per germline.

This rearrangement joins TRBV28 to TRBJ1-3, with D maybe TRBD1 (5 bases). From germline, CDR1 is MDHEN and CDR2 SYDVKM. The CDR3 has 16 residues. With 3 bases removed from V and 2 bases from J, the gap between germline ends came to 14 bases. The CDR3 sequence is CASSFILGGAGNTIYF. The DNA for the CDR3 is TGTGCCAGCAGTTTTATCTTGGGGGGAGCTGGAAACACCATATATTTT.

The rearrangement joins TRBV9 to TRBJ2-7, with 7 bases fitting TRBD1. The germline V gene encodes CDR1 SGDLS and CDR2 YYNGEE. The CDR3 is 14 amino acids. Unmatched junction bases numbered 11, after V lost 4 bases and J lost 7 bases. The CDR3 is CASSPRDRAGEQYF. The CDR3 region has the DNA TGTGCCAGCAGCCCCCGAGACAGGGCCGGTGAGCAGTACTTC.

The chain has TRBV5-1 and TRBJ2-7; the D gene is possibly TRBD2 (6 bases). The CDR3 is 17 residues long. CDR1 SGHRS and CDR2 YFSETQ come from the germline V gene. Deletions cut 0 bases from V and 4 bases from J, with 20 bases between. CDR3 sequence reads: CASSLAGLATYVYEQYF. The CDR3, as DNA: TGCGCCAGCAGCTTGGCCGGTCTAGCGACCTATGTGTACGAGCAGTACTTC.

V gene TRBV6-6 combines with J gene TRBJ2-3; TRBD2 aligns across 8 bases. This CDR3 is built from 16 residues. CDR1 is MNHNY and CDR2 is SVGAGI in the germline V gene (reference sequence). V lost 5 bases, J lost 0 bases, and 7 bases stayed unmatched. Here the CDR3 reads CASSINGGGSTDTQYF. The CDR3 region has the DNA TGTGCCAGCAGTATCAACGGGGGGGGAAGCACAGATACGCAGTATTTT.

This chain links TRBV5-1 with TRBJ2-1, with 9 positions matching TRBD1. In germline, CDR1 is SGHRS, CDR2 YFSETQ. Trimming took 4 bases from V and 5 from J; bases not matched to a gene: 1. The CDR3 totals 13 residues. The CDR3 nucleotides are TGCGCCAGCAGCGGGACAGGGAACAATGAGCAGTTCTTC. Translating it yields CASSGTGNNEQFF.